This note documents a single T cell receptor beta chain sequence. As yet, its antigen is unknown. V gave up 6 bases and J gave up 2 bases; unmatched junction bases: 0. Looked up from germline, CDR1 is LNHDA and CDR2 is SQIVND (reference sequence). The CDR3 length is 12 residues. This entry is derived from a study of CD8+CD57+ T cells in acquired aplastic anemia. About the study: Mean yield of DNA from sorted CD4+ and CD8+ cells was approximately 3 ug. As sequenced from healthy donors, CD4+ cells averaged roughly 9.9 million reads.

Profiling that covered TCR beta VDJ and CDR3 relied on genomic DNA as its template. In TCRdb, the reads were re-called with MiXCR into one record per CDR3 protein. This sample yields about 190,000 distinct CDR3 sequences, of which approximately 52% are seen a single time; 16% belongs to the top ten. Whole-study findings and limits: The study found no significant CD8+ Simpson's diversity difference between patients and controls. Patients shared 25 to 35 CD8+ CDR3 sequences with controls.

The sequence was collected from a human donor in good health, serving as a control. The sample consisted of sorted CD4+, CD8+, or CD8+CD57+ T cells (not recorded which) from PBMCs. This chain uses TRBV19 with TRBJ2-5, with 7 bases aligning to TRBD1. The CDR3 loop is CASRQGQETQYF. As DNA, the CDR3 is TGTGCCAGTAGACAGGGGCAAGAGACCCAGTACTTC.